The subject of this entry is one T cell receptor beta chain. Some 30,000 T cell genomes, or about 0.2 ug DNA, went into the sorted-subset replicate PCRs. Using immunoSEQ multiplex PCR, the repertoire was profiled, and TCRdb retains in-frame clones only, with some absent. The sample yields about 2 million clones, 95% seen once. This entry is derived from a study of shared clonotypes between healthy human individuals. Whole-study context: The donors, a couple of women and three men, were aged 18 to 49.

The germline gives CDR1 KGHSH, CDR2 LQKENI. V lost 2 bases and J lost 3; bases outside the gene matches: 12. This CDR3 region has 18 residues. Sequencing was carried out using naive CD4+ T cells sorted from blood. The subset: CD45RA+ positively selected. The receptor's source is a man aged 18 to 30 in good health. This chain connects TRBV18 to TRBJ2-1; 8 bases match TRBD2. CDR3 in amino acids: CASSPGVAGNPLYNEQFF. The CDR3 DNA reads TGTGCCAGCTCACCAGGAGTAGCGGGAAACCCCCTCTACAATGAGCAGTTCTTC.